The T cell receptor (beta chain) described here comes from a study of blood T cell repertoires in COVID-19. Germline V gene data show CDR1 as LNHNV and CDR2 as YYDKDF (reference sequence). V was clipped by 1 base and J by 0 bases, with 10 bases between them. The CDR3 totals 15 residues. Only in-frame clones appear in the TCRdb table, and some are missing; sequencing was by immunoSEQ multiplex PCR. The table lists around 130,000 clones, 82% of them singletons. The sample was peripheral blood. This receptor was taken from a woman over 75 with acute or convalescent COVID-19. J is TRBJ2-7 and V is TRBV15; D may be TRBD1 (5 bases). CDR3 bases: TGTGCCACCAGCAGAGGAAGGGGTCCCTCCTACGAGCAGTACTTC. Amino acid sequence: CATSRGRGPSYEQYF.